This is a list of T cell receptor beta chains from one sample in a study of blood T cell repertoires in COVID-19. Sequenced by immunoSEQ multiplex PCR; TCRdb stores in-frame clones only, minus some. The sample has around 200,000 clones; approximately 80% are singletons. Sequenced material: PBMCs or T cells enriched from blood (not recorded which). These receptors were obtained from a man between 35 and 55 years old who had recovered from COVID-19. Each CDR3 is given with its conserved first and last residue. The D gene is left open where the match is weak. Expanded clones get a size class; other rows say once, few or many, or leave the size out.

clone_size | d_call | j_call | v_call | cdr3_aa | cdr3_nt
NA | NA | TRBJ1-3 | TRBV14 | CASSITGVTIYF | TGTGCCAGCAGCATCACAGGAGTTACCATATATTTT
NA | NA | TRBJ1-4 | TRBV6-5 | CASSVLGGGDEKLFF | TGTGCCAGCTCTGTCCTTGGGGGAGGGGATGAAAAACTGTTTTTT
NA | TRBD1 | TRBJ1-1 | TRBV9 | CASSPEGARTEAFF | TGTGCCAGCAGCCCTGAGGGGGCGCGCACTGAAGCTTTCTTT
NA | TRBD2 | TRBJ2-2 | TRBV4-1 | CASSHAGGLNTGELFF | TGCGCCAGCAGCCACGCGGGGGGGCTGAACACCGGGGAGCTGTTTTTT
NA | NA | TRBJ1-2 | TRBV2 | CASSEGGGIYGYTF | TGTGCCAGCAGTGAAGGTGGGGGCATCTATGGCTACACCTTC
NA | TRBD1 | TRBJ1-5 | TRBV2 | CASSRSGTGFNQPQHF | TGTGCCAGCAGTAGATCCGGGACAGGTTTCAATCAGCCCCAGCATTTT
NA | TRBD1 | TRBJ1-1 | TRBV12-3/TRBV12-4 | CASQGAADTEAFF | TGTGCCAGCCAGGGGGCTGCAGACACTGAAGCTTTCTTT
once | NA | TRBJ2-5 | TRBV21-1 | CASSKVGTSHGETQYF | TGTGCCAGCAGCAAAGTGGGGACTAGTCATGGTGAGACCCAGTACTTC
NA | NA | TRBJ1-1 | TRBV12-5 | CASGPLGVGAKAFF | TGTGCTAGTGGTCCCCTAGGGGTGGGTGCTAAAGCTTTCTTT
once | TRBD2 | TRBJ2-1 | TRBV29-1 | CSASTSGSYNEQFF | TGCAGCGCTTCGACTAGCGGGAGTTACAATGAGCAGTTCTTC
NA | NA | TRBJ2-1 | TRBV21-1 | CASSEPGQGVQVKQFF | TGTGCCAGCAGCGAGCCGGGACAGGGGGTCCAAGTCAAGCAGTTCTTC
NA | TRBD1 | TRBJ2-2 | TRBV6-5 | CASYRGAGELFF | TGTGCCAGCTACAGGGGAGCCGGGGAGCTGTTTTTT
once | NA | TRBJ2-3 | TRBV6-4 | CASSRDTSSTDTQYF | TGTGCCAGCAGCCGGGACACATCTAGCACAGATACGCAGTATTTT
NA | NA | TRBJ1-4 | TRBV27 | CASRFERPNEKLFF | TGTGCCAGCAGATTTGAGAGGCCTAATGAAAAACTGTTTTTT
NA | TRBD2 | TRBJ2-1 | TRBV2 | CATTSGGALHEQFF | TGTGCCACAACTAGCGGGGGGGCCTTGCATGAGCAGTTCTTC
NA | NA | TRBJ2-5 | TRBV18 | CASSPRPREETQYF | TGTGCCAGCTCACCCCGTCCCAGGGAAGAGACCCAGTACTTC
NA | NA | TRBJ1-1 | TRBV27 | CASSREGGQGMNTEAFF | TGTGCCAGCAGCCGAGAGGGGGGGCAGGGAATGAACACTGAAGCTTTCTTT
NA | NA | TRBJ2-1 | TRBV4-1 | CASSQSGLGPNEQFF | TGCGCCAGCAGCCAGAGCGGGCTAGGGCCCAATGAGCAGTTCTTC
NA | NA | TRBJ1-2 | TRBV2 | CASRPGRERVGGYTF | TGTGCCAGCAGGCCTGGCCGCGAGCGGGTGGGTGGCTACACCTTC
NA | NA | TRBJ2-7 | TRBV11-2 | CASSFLYEQYF | TGTGCCAGCAGCTTCCTCTACGAGCAGTACTTC
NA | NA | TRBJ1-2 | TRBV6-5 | CASTLTLDGYTF | TGTGCCAGCACCTTAACGTTAGATGGCTACACCTTC
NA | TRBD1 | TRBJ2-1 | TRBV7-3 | CASSLGTGGNEQFF | TGTGCCAGCAGCTTGGGAACAGGGGGGAATGAGCAGTTCTTC
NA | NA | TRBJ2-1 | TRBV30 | CAWDGGWGNEQFF | TGTGCCTGGGACGGAGGGTGGGGGAATGAGCAGTTCTTC
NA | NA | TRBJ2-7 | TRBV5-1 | CASSLGGAEAEQYF | TGCGCCAGCAGCTTGGGGGGAGCGGAGGCCGAGCAGTACTTC
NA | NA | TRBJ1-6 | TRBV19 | CASSIYRNSPLHF | TGTGCCAGTAGTATATACAGAAACTCACCCCTCCACTTT